The 4 T cell receptor beta chains below come from one sample, sequenced in a study of T cell responses to AZD1222 COVID-19 vaccine. Here immunoSEQ multiplex PCR was the method, and the copy in TCRdb shows in-frame clones only, minus some. The sample gives 210,000 or so clones, 94% of which show up once; roughly 1.8% is in the top ten. The material was peripheral blood, obtained 28 days after the second dose of the MenACWY control vaccine. These receptors were taken from an adult who received the MenACWY meningococcal vaccine as a control.

This clone is a singleton in its sample. The V and J genes are TRBV24-1 and TRBJ2-2; D call uncertain. The V end was cut by 0 bases, the J end by 6 bases, with 10 bases between. The germline gives CDR1 KGHDR, CDR2 SFDVKD. The CDR3 has 15 residues. The CDR3 reads CATSDLQERAGELFF. DNA for the CDR3: TGTGCCACCAGTGATTTGCAGGAACGCGCCGGGGAGCTGTTTTTT.

The chain joins TRBV7-9 to TRBJ1-1, with 10 bases lining up with TRBD1. The V gene's germline CDR1 is SEHNR and CDR2 FQNEAQ (reference sequence). Trimming removed 6 bases from V and 0 bases from J; junction bases left unmatched: 7. This CDR3 has 16 amino acids. CDR3 sequence reads: CASRGTGEGLNTEAFF. The CDR3 nucleotides are TGTGCCAGCAGGGGGACAGGGGAAGGCCTGAACACTGAAGCTTTCTTT. The whole variable domain, remainder taken from reference TRBV7-9 and TRBJ1-1, is DTGVSQNPRHKITKRGQNVTFRCDPISEHNRLYWYRQTLGQGPEFLTYFQNEAQLEKSRLLSDRFSAERPKGSFSTLEIQRTEQGDSAMYLCASRGTGEGLNTEAFFGQGTRLTVV.

The chain recombines TRBV7-2 with TRBJ2-3; no reliable D call. The CDR3 is 12 amino acids. CDR1 is SGHTA and CDR2 is FQGNSA in the germline V gene. Trimming cost V 3 bases and J 6 bases, with 7 bases left between them. The CDR3 sequence is CASSFSGDTQYF. The CDR3 region has the DNA TGTGCCAGCAGCTTTTCCGGGGATACGCAGTATTTT.

V is TRBV4-2 and J is TRBJ1-1, with D tentatively TRBD1 (5 bases). From germline, CDR1 is LGHNA and CDR2 YNFKEQ. Between the trimmed V and J ends, which lost 1 base and 0 bases, there was a span of 15 bases. The length of the CDR3 is 17 residues. The CDR3 here is CASSQGVGAAMNTEAFF. CDR3 nucleotides: TGTGCCAGCAGCCAAGGGGTTGGGGCAGCTATGAACACTGAAGCTTTCTTT.